Shown below are 28 T cell receptor beta chains from a single sample sequenced in a study of blood T cell repertoires in COVID-19. Method: immunoSEQ multiplex PCR; TCRdb's copy keeps in-frame clones and lacks some. The sample has fewer than 100,000 clones; 70% to 80% are singletons. Sequenced sample: peripheral blood. These receptors originate from a human donor in a cohort sampled during active COVID-19.

The chain employs TRBV6-2 or TRBV6-3 and TRBJ2-5, with D maybe TRBD2 (5 bases). V dropped 4 bases and J dropped 5 bases, with 17 bases sitting between them. Germline V lookup: CDR1 MNHEY, CDR2 SVGEGT. The CDR3 is 15 residues long. The CDR3 nucleotides read TGTGCCAGCAGTTCCCCGAGAGAGGGCCTTGAGACCCAGTACTTC. It is translated as CASSSPREGLETQYF.

The chain has TRBV7-8 and TRBJ2-5; no definite D call. Germline V CDR1 and CDR2: SGHVS, FQNEAQ. CDR3 size: 14 residues. The V and J ends lost 5 bases and 1 base respectively, with 11 bases between them. The CDR3 spells CASSPQLVQETQYF. The CDR3 bases are TGTGCCAGCAGCCCCCAGTTGGTCCAAGAGACCCAGTACTTC.

The chain couples TRBV5-5 to TRBJ2-3, with a tentative D call TRBD1 (5 bases). Germline CDR1 SGHKS, CDR2 YYEKEE (reference sequence). The ends were cut back, 4 bases at V and 12 bases at J, with 18 bases in the middle. This CDR3 region has 13 residues. CDR3 region: CASSPDVRADQYF. As DNA, the CDR3 is TGTGCCAGCAGCCCGGACGTCAGGGCCGACCAGTATTTT.

This clone has a single count. J is TRBJ2-5 and V is TRBV6-2 or TRBV6-3, with 14 bases lining up with TRBD2. The length of the CDR3 is 18 residues. Germline CDR1 reads MNHEY; CDR2 reads SVGEGT. Losses at the gene ends were 0 bases for V and 5 bases for J; bases not matched to a gene: 8. CDR3 loop: CASSYSLGLAGVVETQYF. The CDR3 DNA follows: TGTGCCAGCAGTTACTCACTGGGACTAGCGGGAGTGGTGGAGACCCAGTACTTC.

This clone was seen only a few times. This sequence joins TRBV7-9 and TRBJ1-1; D may be TRBD1 (6 bases). The CDR3 runs to 13 residues. Germline V gene data show CDR1 as SEHNR and CDR2 as FQNEAQ (reference sequence). Trimming left V 2 bases short and J 7 bases short, with 11 bases between. The CDR3 here is CASSLPWTVEAFF. For the CDR3, the DNA is TGTGCCAGCAGCTTACCATGGACAGTTGAAGCTTTCTTT. Drawing the rest from reference TRBV7-9 and TRBJ1-1, the complete variable domain is DTGVSQNPRHKITKRGQNVTFRCDPISEHNRLYWYRQTLGQGPEFLTYFQNEAQLEKSRLLSDRFSAERPKGSFSTLEIQRTEQGDSAMYLCASSLPWTVEAFFGQGTRLTVV.

This chain joins TRBV16 and TRBJ2-1, with D possibly TRBD2 on 6 matching bases. The CDR3 consists of 16 residues. V lost 4 bases to trimming and J lost 5 bases, with 18 bases between them. The V gene's germline CDR1 is KGHSY and CDR2 FQNENV. The CDR3 reads CASSPPPVGGNNEQFF. The CDR3 bases are TGTGCCAGCAGCCCTCCCCCTGTAGGCGGGAACAATGAGCAGTTCTTC. Together with reference TRBV16 and TRBJ2-1, the CDR3 gives the full variable domain: GEEVAQTPKHLVRGEGQKAKLYCAPIKGHSYVFWYQQVLKNEFKFLISFQNENVFDETGMPKERFSAKCLPNSPCSLEIQATKLEDSAVYFCASSPPPVGGNNEQFFGPGTRLTVL.

The V gene is TRBV20-1, the J gene TRBJ2-1, with D possibly being TRBD2 (5 bases). Germline assignment: CDR1 DFQATT and CDR2 SNEGSKA (reference sequence). The germline V and J ends were trimmed by 3 bases and 8 bases, with 8 bases remaining between them. This CDR3 has 11 amino acids. The DNA of the CDR3 is TGCAGTGCTAGGTACGGGGATGAGCAGTTCTTC. This codes for CSARYGDEQFF.

The V and J genes are TRBV10-3 and TRBJ1-5; D not resolved. The CDR3 is 14 amino acids. Trimming cost V 10 bases and J 2 bases, with 15 bases left between them. Germline V gene data show CDR1 as ENHRY and CDR2 as SYGVKD. The DNA of the CDR3 is TGTGCCACCCAGATAGAGGCCCGCAATCAGCCCCAGCATTTT. Translation gives CATQIEARNQPQHF.

The chain employs TRBV24-1 and TRBJ1-4; possible D gene TRBD1, 6 bases. V lost 9 bases and J 5 bases, leaving 18 bases between the germline ends. Germline loops: CDR1 KGHDR, CDR2 SFDVKD. This CDR3 comprises 15 residues. In nucleotides, the CDR3 is TGTGCCACCCACGTAATGGACAGTCAAAATGAAAAACTGTTTTTT. Residues: CATHVMDSQNEKLFF.

V is TRBV2 and J is TRBJ2-7; 10 nucleotides line up with TRBD1. Losses at the gene ends were 6 bases for V and 4 bases for J; bases not matched to a gene: 3. In germline, CDR1 is SNHLY, CDR2 FYNNEI. There are 13 residues in the CDR3. Here the CDR3 reads CASRRDRGYEQYF. The CDR3 DNA follows: TGTGCCAGCAGACGGGACAGGGGATACGAGCAGTACTTC.

The V call is TRBV15, the J call TRBJ2-7; perhaps TRBD1 as D (5 bases). V was pared by 0 bases and J by 3 bases, with 24 bases between. CDR3 size: 19 residues. Germline assignment: CDR1 LNHNV and CDR2 YYDKDF (reference sequence). The CDR3 sequence is CATSRDLGAGLVSFYEQYF. The CDR3 bases are TGTGCCACCAGCAGAGATCTAGGGGCAGGCCTTGTGTCCTTCTACGAGCAGTACTTC.

The sample holds a few counts of this clone. The V and J genes are TRBV4-2 and TRBJ2-2; 9 bases match TRBD1. In germline, CDR1 is LGHNA, CDR2 YNFKEQ. V shed 5 bases and J 4 bases; nucleotides not matched to a gene: 8. The CDR3 totals 16 residues. CDR3 coding DNA: TGTGCCAGCAGCATAAGACAGGGGGAGGGCACCGGGGAGCTGTTTTTT. Encoded protein: CASSIRQGEGTGELFF.

V usage is TRBV5-4 and J usage is TRBJ2-5, with D uncertain. Germline assignment: CDR1 SGHNT and CDR2 YYREEE (reference sequence). The CDR3 loop spans 13 amino acids. Trimming removed 3 bases at V and 6 bases at J, with 12 bases between. The CDR3 region is CASSYPNAQTQYF. CDR3 in DNA: TGTGCCAGCAGCTATCCTAATGCACAGACCCAGTACTTC.

This chain joins TRBV11-2 and TRBJ1-3; D is undetermined. The germline gives CDR1 SGHAT, CDR2 FQNNGV. The CDR3 spans 14 residues. V was trimmed by 0 bases and J by 3 bases, leaving 6 bases between them. CDR3 DNA: TGTGCCAGCAGCTTAGAGGCCGTTGGAAACACCATATATTTT. Amino acid sequence: CASSLEAVGNTIYF.

The rearrangement joins TRBV12-5 to TRBJ2-1; the match to TRBD2 covers 13 bases. The germline V gene encodes CDR1 LGHNT and CDR2 FRNRAP. This CDR3 contains 15 residues. V lost 6 bases and J lost 4; bases outside the gene matches: 3. The CDR3 region is CASGSGLAGYNEQFF. CDR3 in DNA: TGTGCTAGTGGCTCGGGACTAGCGGGATACAATGAGCAGTTCTTC. The whole variable domain, filled in from reference TRBV12-5 and TRBJ2-1, reads DARVTQTPRHKVTEMGQEVTMRCQPILGHNTVFWYRQTMMQGLELLAYFRNRAPLDDSGMPKDRFSAEMPDATLATLKIQPSEPRDSAVYFCASGSGLAGYNEQFFGPGTRLTVL.

The V and J genes are TRBV29-1 and TRBJ2-3, with TRBD2 identical over 14 bases. Unmatched junction bases numbered 5, after V lost 7 bases and J lost 5 bases. This CDR3 is 14 amino acids long. CDR1 is SQVTM and CDR2 is ANQGSEA in the germline V gene. The CDR3 region has the DNA TGCAGCGCCAGGACTAGCGGGAGGCAAGATACGCAGTATTTT. Residues: CSARTSGRQDTQYF.

The CDR3 region is CASSLEGGLNTGELFF. DNA of the CDR3: TGTGCCAGCAGTTTGGAGGGAGGGCTGAACACCGGGGAGCTGTTTTTT. The chain couples TRBV6-2 or TRBV6-3 to TRBJ2-2; 7 nucleotides agree with TRBD2. This CDR3 spans 16 amino acids. From germline, CDR1 is MNHEY and CDR2 SVGEGT. V dropped 4 bases and J dropped 1; count of bases not matched to a gene: 6.

The rearrangement links TRBV28 to TRBJ2-7; TRBD2 matches 14 bases. V lost 5 bases and J lost 4; bases outside the gene matches: 13. Germline CDR1 and CDR2: MDHEN and SYDVKM. The CDR3 consists of 18 residues. The CDR3 sequence: CASSGPGTSGSNFYEQYF. CDR3 nucleotides: TGTGCCAGCAGTGGGCCCGGGACTAGCGGGAGTAATTTTTACGAGCAGTACTTC.

This chain uses TRBV29-1 with TRBJ2-1; 12 bases align to TRBD2. Germline assignment: CDR1 SQVTM and CDR2 ANQGSEA. V shed 8 bases, J shed 5 bases, and the junction held 25 bases outside the gene matches. CDR3 length: 20 amino acids. The CDR3 DNA is TGCAGCACCCTCGACAGAGGACTAGCGGGGAGCGGGGGTTTTGACAATGAGCAGTTCTTC. It translates to CSTLDRGLAGSGGFDNEQFF.

The chain uses TRBV10-3 and TRBJ2-5; D possibly corresponds to TRBD2 (6 bases). Germline V gene sequence: CDR1 ENHRY, CDR2 SYGVKD. The CDR3 loop spans 13 amino acids. Trimming shortened V by 2 bases and J by 5 bases, and 9 bases separated the two germline ends. CDR3 DNA sequence: TGTGCCATCAGTGAGGGGCGGGATGAGACCCAGTACTTC. Its protein is CAISEGRDETQYF.

A few counts support this clone. J is TRBJ1-1 and V is TRBV18, with no clear D. CDR1 KGHSH and CDR2 LQKENI come from the germline V gene. The V and J ends lost 3 bases and 4 bases respectively, with 12 bases between them. There are 14 residues in the CDR3. Written as DNA, the CDR3 is TGTGCCAGCTCACCTGTAAGACAACCCACTGAAGCTTTCTTT. Translated, it gives CASSPVRQPTEAFF.

J is TRBJ2-7 and V is TRBV10-3, with 9 bases that match TRBD1. The V and J ends lost 8 bases and 4 bases, in that order; junction bases with no gene match: 9. The CDR3 spans 14 residues. Germline lookup yields CDR1 ENHRY and CDR2 SYGVKD. CDR3 nucleotides: TGTGCCATCCAACCGGACAGGGGAGTGTACGAGCAGTACTTC. This encodes CAIQPDRGVYEQYF.

The chain recombines TRBV19 with TRBJ2-6; D is undetermined. This CDR3 comprises 16 residues. V lost 5 bases and J lost 3, with 14 bases in between. Looked up from germline, CDR1 is LNHDA and CDR2 is SQIVND (reference sequence). The CDR3 is CASSLQVSGGANVLTF. CDR3 in DNA: TGTGCCAGTAGTCTCCAGGTCTCCGGTGGGGCCAACGTCCTGACTTTC.

V usage is TRBV6-6 and J usage is TRBJ2-7; 10 positions match TRBD2. V trimming: 8 bases; J trimming: 4 bases; junction bases outside the gene matches: 5. The CDR3 extends over 13 amino acids. Per germline, CDR1 MNHNY and CDR2 SVGAGI (reference sequence). CDR3 DNA: TGTGCCAGCTCTAGCGGGAGAAGGTACGAGCAGTACTTC. Protein: CASSSGRRYEQYF.

J is TRBJ2-3 and V is TRBV7-8; TRBD2 matches 10 bases. The V gene end was trimmed by 4 bases and the J gene end by 1 base; junction bases not matched to a gene: 8. Germline assignment: CDR1 SGHVS and CDR2 FQNEAQ. The CDR3 runs to 17 residues. The CDR3: CASSSRLAGPRTDTQYF. CDR3 nucleotide sequence: TGTGCCAGCAGCTCTAGACTAGCGGGCCCTCGCACAGATACGCAGTATTTT.

The rearrangement links TRBV24-1 to TRBJ2-7, with 10 bases that match TRBD1. V lost 5 bases and J lost 6; bases outside the gene matches: 12. The germline gives CDR1 KGHDR, CDR2 SFDVKD. There are 16 residues in the CDR3. The CDR3 sequence is CATSAEPGTGVGEQYF. For the CDR3, the DNA is TGTGCCACCAGTGCCGAGCCCGGGACAGGGGTAGGCGAGCAGTACTTC.

V and J are TRBV5-1 and TRBJ2-7, with D possibly being TRBD1 (5 bases). The CDR3 is 12 amino acids. Trimming pared 4 bases from V and 3 bases from J, leaving 8 bases between. Per the germline V gene, CDR1 is SGHRS and CDR2 is YFSETQ. Here the CDR3 reads CASSPDIYEQYF. The CDR3 DNA sequence: TGCGCCAGCAGCCCGGACATCTACGAGCAGTACTTC. Using reference TRBV5-1 and TRBJ2-7 for the parts outside the CDR3, the full variable domain is KAGVTQTPRYLIKTRGQQVTLSCSPISGHRSVSWYQQTPGQGLQFLFEYFSETQRNKGNFPGRFSGRQFSNSRSEMNVSTLELGDSALYLCASSPDIYEQYFGPGTRLTVT.

The rearrangement links TRBV28 to TRBJ1-2, with D hard to call. From germline, CDR1 is MDHEN and CDR2 SYDVKM. The CDR3 loop spans 14 amino acids. V shed 0 bases and J shed 2 bases, with 7 bases lying between them. The CDR3 DNA sequence: TGTGCCAGCAGTTTATGGGGCGACAACTATGGCTACACCTTC. Translated: CASSLWGDNYGYTF.